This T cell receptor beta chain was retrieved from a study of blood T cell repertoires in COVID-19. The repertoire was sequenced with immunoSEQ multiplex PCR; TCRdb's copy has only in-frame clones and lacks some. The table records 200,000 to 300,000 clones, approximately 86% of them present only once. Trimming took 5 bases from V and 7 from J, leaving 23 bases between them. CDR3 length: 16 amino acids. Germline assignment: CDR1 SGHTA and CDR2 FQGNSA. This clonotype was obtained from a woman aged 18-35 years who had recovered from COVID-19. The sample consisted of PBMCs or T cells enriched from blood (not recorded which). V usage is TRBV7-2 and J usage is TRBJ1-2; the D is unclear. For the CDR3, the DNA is TGTGCCAGCAGCGTCAGTATCGGACTCCCCGACCCTGGCTACACCTTC. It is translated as CASSVSIGLPDPGYTF.